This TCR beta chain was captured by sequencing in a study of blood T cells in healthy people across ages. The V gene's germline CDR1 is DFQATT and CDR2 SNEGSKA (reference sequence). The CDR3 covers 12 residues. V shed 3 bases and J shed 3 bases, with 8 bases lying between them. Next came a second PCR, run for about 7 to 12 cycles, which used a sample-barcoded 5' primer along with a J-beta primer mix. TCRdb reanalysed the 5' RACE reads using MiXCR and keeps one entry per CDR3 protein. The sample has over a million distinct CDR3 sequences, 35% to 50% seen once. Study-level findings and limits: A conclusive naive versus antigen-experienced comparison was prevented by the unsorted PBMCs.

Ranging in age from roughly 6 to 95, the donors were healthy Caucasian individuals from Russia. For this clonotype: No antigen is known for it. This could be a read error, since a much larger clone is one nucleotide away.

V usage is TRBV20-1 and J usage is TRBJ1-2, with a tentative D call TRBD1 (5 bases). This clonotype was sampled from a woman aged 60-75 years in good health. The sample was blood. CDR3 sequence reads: CSASGDHYGYTF. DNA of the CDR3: TGCAGTGCTAGTGGGGACCACTATGGCTACACCTTC.